A selection of T cell receptor beta chains follows, all from one sample in a study of blood T cell repertoires in COVID-19. Sequencing used immunoSEQ multiplex PCR; TCRdb keeps in-frame clones, though not all of them. The table has roughly 120,000 clones, 90% seen once. Source material: peripheral blood. Source of these receptors: a man aged 55 to 70 with COVID-19, enrolled during active disease. Both conserved end residues are part of each CDR3. D genes are given only for firm matches. Rows may omit the clone size; those that give it use once, few, many or a size class.

>TRBV12-3/TRBV12-4|TRBJ2-7|NA|NA
CASSSTDSYEQYF
TGTGCCAGCAGTTCAACAGATAGCTACGAGCAGTACTTC
>TRBV5-1|TRBJ1-2|NA|TRBD1
CASRLNPGTDYGYTF
TGCGCCAGCAGATTAAATCCCGGGACAGATTATGGCTACACCTTC
>TRBV7-8|TRBJ2-5|once|TRBD1
CASSSTGSPKETQYF
TGTGCCAGCAGCTCGACAGGGTCTCCCAAAGAGACCCAGTACTTC
>TRBV6-2/TRBV6-3|TRBJ1-5|NA|NA
CASSYSGAWQPQHF
TGTGCCAGCAGTTACTCGGGGGCTTGGCAGCCCCAGCATTTT
>TRBV19|TRBJ1-5|NA|NA
CASRALGVSNQPQHF
TGTGCCAGTAGGGCACTCGGGGTTTCCAATCAGCCCCAGCATTTT
>TRBV7-9|TRBJ2-7|NA|TRBD1
CASSVPGTGDYEQYF
TGTGCCAGCAGCGTCCCCGGGACAGGGGACTACGAGCAGTACTTC
>TRBV2|TRBJ2-5|NA|TRBD1
CASSSPGQGMGTQYF
TGTGCCAGCAGTTCCCCGGGACAGGGCATGGGGACCCAGTACTTC
>TRBV5-1|TRBJ2-5|NA|NA
CASNFGQSQETQYF
TGCGCCAGCAACTTCGGACAGAGCCAAGAGACCCAGTACTTC
>TRBV19|TRBJ1-5|NA|NA
CASTAASNQPQHF
TGTGCCAGTACGGCGGCAAGCAATCAGCCCCAGCATTTT
>TRBV25-1|TRBJ2-7|NA|NA
CASSAAGGRSEQYF
TGTGCCAGCAGTGCCGCCGGGGGAAGAAGCGAGCAGTACTTC
>TRBV24-1|TRBJ2-5|NA|TRBD2
CATSPAGTSGRATETQYF
TGTGCCACCAGCCCAGCCGGGACTAGCGGGAGGGCCACGGAGACCCAGTACTTC
>TRBV2|TRBJ2-5|NA|TRBD2
CASTQLTSGYEETQYF
TGTGCCAGCACTCAACTCACTAGCGGATATGAAGAGACCCAGTACTTC
>TRBV9|TRBJ2-5|NA|TRBD2
CASSVLASGPQETQYF
TGTGCCAGCAGCGTCTTGGCTAGCGGGCCCCAAGAGACCCAGTACTTC
>TRBV2|TRBJ2-1|NA|TRBD2
CASSVEGGPHEQFF
TGTGCCAGCAGTGTGGAGGGAGGGCCGCATGAGCAGTTCTTC
>TRBV18|TRBJ1-2|NA|NA
CASSPIADSNYGYTF
TGTGCCAGCTCACCAATCGCCGACAGTAACTATGGCTACACCTTC
>TRBV10-3|TRBJ1-2|few|TRBD1
CAISAGDSPTIGSYGYTF
TGTGCCATCAGTGCCGGGGACAGTCCGACCATTGGGAGCTATGGCTACACCTTC
>TRBV24-1|TRBJ2-2|NA|TRBD1
CATSDFTGQGVSGELFF
TGTGCCACCAGTGATTTTACGGGACAGGGGGTTTCCGGGGAGCTGTTTTTT
>TRBV30|TRBJ1-1|NA|NA
CAWGPEFEAFF
TGTGCCTGGGGTCCCGAGTTTGAAGCTTTCTTT
>TRBV18|TRBJ2-5|NA|TRBD2
CASSPGLAGKGETQYF
TGTGCCAGCTCACCGGGACTAGCGGGAAAGGGGGAGACCCAGTACTTC
>TRBV15|TRBJ2-5|NA|NA
CATSRGQSGRPRDTETQYF
TGTGCCACCAGCAGAGGACAAAGCGGGCGCCCGAGAGATACGGAGACCCAGTACTTC
>TRBV5-1|TRBJ1-5|NA|NA
CASSPISGNGNQPQHF
TGCGCCAGCAGCCCTATATCAGGGAACGGCAATCAGCCCCAGCATTTT
>TRBV7-2|TRBJ2-7|NA|NA
CASSLGRYEQYF
TGTGCCAGCAGCTTGGGGCGTTACGAGCAGTACTTC
>TRBV5-4|TRBJ2-1|NA|NA
CASSFGGPQNYNEQFF
TGTGCCAGCAGCTTTGGTGGGCCCCAGAATTACAATGAGCAGTTCTTC
>TRBV6-5|TRBJ2-7|NA|TRBD1
CASSYEQGATDEQYF
TGTGCCAGCAGTTACGAACAGGGGGCGACAGACGAGCAGTACTTC
>TRBV18|TRBJ2-7|NA|NA
CASSPGTPRYEQYF
TGTGCCAGCTCACCAGGGACTCCCCGCTACGAGCAGTACTTC
>TRBV9|TRBJ1-2|NA|TRBD1
CASSPQTGGDYGYTF
TGTGCCAGCAGCCCTCAGACAGGGGGGGACTATGGCTACACCTTC
>TRBV3-1/TRBV3-2|TRBJ2-7|NA|TRBD2
CASSQLIPGGASAMEQYF
TGTGCCAGCAGCCAACTTATACCCGGGGGGGCTTCCGCTATGGAGCAGTACTTC
>TRBV7-9|TRBJ2-7|NA|NA
CASSLNREGYEQYF
TGTGCCAGCAGCTTAAACAGGGAAGGGTACGAGCAGTACTTC
>TRBV7-9|TRBJ1-4|NA|TRBD1
CASSLAGQEWAEKLFF
TGTGCCAGCAGCTTAGCGGGACAGGAGTGGGCTGAAAAACTGTTTTTT
>TRBV18|TRBJ2-5|NA|NA
CASSPDSQGQYF
TGTGCCAGCTCACCAGACAGCCAGGGCCAGTACTTC
>TRBV24-1|TRBJ2-7|NA|TRBD1
CATSDAPGTGVYEQYF
TGTGCCACCAGTGACGCCCCAGGGACAGGGGTCTACGAGCAGTACTTC
>TRBV30|TRBJ1-1|NA|NA
CAWIQGDTEAFF
TGTGCCTGGATACAGGGAGACACTGAAGCTTTCTTT
>TRBV6-4|TRBJ2-3|NA|NA
CASSDWAGGTDTQYF
TGTGCCAGCAGTGACTGGGCAGGGGGCACAGATACGCAGTATTTT
>TRBV5-4|TRBJ2-2|NA|TRBD2
CASSLSRLAGGHGELFF
TGTGCCAGCAGCTTAAGTCGACTAGCGGGAGGTCACGGGGAGCTGTTTTTT
>TRBV4-3|TRBJ1-5|NA|TRBD1
CASSRTGFGQPQHF
TGCGCCAGCAGCCGGACAGGGTTCGGCCAGCCCCAGCATTTT
>TRBV15|TRBJ2-1|NA|NA
CATSGPQGSYNEQFF
TGTGCCACCAGCGGTCCCCAGGGGTCCTACAATGAGCAGTTCTTC
>TRBV19|TRBJ1-1|NA|NA
CASSIYRGEAFF
TGTGCCAGTAGTATCTACCGGGGTGAAGCTTTCTTT
>TRBV7-9|TRBJ1-6|NA|TRBD1
CASSLWGQGDSPLHF
TGTGCCAGCAGCTTATGGGGACAGGGCGACTCACCCCTCCACTTT
>TRBV15|TRBJ2-7|NA|NA
CATSTRQDDPPYEQYF
TGTGCCACCAGCACCAGACAGGATGATCCCCCCTACGAGCAGTACTTC
>TRBV15|TRBJ2-3|NA|NA
CATSRGRGLGTDTQYF
TGTGCCACCAGCAGAGGGAGGGGGCTCGGTACAGATACGCAGTATTTT